One sample yielded the 30 T cell receptor beta chains listed below, sequenced in a study of blood T cell repertoires in COVID-19. Sequencing was performed with immunoSEQ multiplex PCR; in TCRdb, only in-frame clones are kept and a portion is missing. The profile shows 150,000 to 200,000 clones, about 83% of them singletons. Sequenced input: peripheral blood. These receptors were taken from a young man with active or convalescent COVID-19.

This chain connects TRBV10-3 to TRBJ1-1, with 7 bases that match TRBD1. Germline CDR1 and CDR2: ENHRY and SYGVKD. There are 14 residues in the CDR3. V shed 6 bases, J shed 0 bases, and the junction held 4 bases outside the gene matches. The CDR3 sequence: CAIRTGILNTEAFF. CDR3 DNA: TGTGCCATCAGGACAGGGATTCTGAACACTGAAGCTTTCTTT.

The V and J genes are TRBV19 and TRBJ1-3; 9 bases agree with TRBD1. Trimming removed 5 bases from V and 3 bases from J; junction bases left unmatched: 8. The CDR3 extends over 16 amino acids. The germline V gene has CDR1 LNHDA and CDR2 SQIVND (reference sequence). The CDR3 nucleotides read TGTGCCAGTAGTGGGCTACAGGGGGCAATTGGAAACACCATATATTTT. Protein product: CASSGLQGAIGNTIYF.

The genes are TRBV29-1 and TRBJ1-2, with D possibly being TRBD1 (6 bases). Trimming left V 7 bases short and J 4 bases short, with 13 bases between. The CDR3 runs to 12 residues. The germline gives CDR1 SQVTM, CDR2 ANQGSEA. The CDR3 DNA reads as TGCAGCGCTAGAGGACAGCTCTATGGCTACACCTTC. Translating gives CSARGQLYGYTF.

The CDR3 loop reads CAIRTATGNYGYTF. CDR3 nucleotide sequence: TGTGCCATCAGGACCGCGACAGGGAACTATGGCTACACCTTC. The V call is TRBV10-3, the J call TRBJ1-2; 7 nucleotides agree with TRBD1. Unmatched junction bases numbered 6, after V lost 6 bases and J lost 2 bases. This CDR3 has 14 amino acids. The V gene's germline CDR1 is ENHRY and CDR2 SYGVKD.

The chain carries TRBV5-6 and TRBJ1-4; D is ambiguous. The germline V and J ends were trimmed by 1 base and 4 bases, with 11 bases remaining between them. This CDR3 spans 15 amino acids. Germline-derived CDR1 and CDR2 are SGHDT and YYEEEE. The CDR3 spells CASSLLGPGNEKLFF. CDR3 bases: TGTGCCAGCAGCTTGTTAGGTCCGGGTAATGAAAAACTGTTTTTT.

The chain joins TRBV24-1 to TRBJ1-2; tentative D call: TRBD1 (6 bases). The CDR3 sequence is 19 residues long. The germline V gene encodes CDR1 KGHDR and CDR2 SFDVKD. V was clipped by 5 bases and J by 1 base, with 25 bases between them. The CDR3 spells CATSGTPGRQESFNYGYTF. Written as DNA, the CDR3 is TGTGCCACCAGTGGGACCCCCGGACGACAGGAAAGTTTTAACTATGGCTACACCTTC.

This clone was seen just once. The V call is TRBV24-1, the J call TRBJ1-5, with 9 bases matching TRBD1. V lost 3 bases and J lost 5; bases outside the gene matches: 7. The germline gives CDR1 KGHDR, CDR2 SFDVKD. This CDR3 spans 16 amino acids. CDR3 nucleotides: TGTGCCACCAGTGATACCTCCGGACAGGGGTATCAGCCCCAGCATTTT. Its translation is CATSDTSGQGYQPQHF.

The V and J genes are TRBV12-3 or TRBV12-4 and TRBJ1-4, with D hard to call. Trimming removed 2 bases at V and 7 bases at J, with 8 bases between. The CDR3 totals 13 residues. This CDR3 is CASSLPETEKLFF. The CDR3 DNA sequence: TGTGCCAGCAGTTTACCGGAGACTGAAAAACTGTTTTTT.

V usage is TRBV4-1 and J usage is TRBJ1-4; TRBD1 matches at 8 bases. The CDR3 contains 16 residues. Unmatched junction bases numbered 13, after V lost 5 bases and J lost 8 bases. The germline gives CDR1 MGHRA, CDR2 YSYEKL. The CDR3 loop reads CASSFRTGNYNEKLFF. DNA of the CDR3: TGCGCCAGCAGCTTCCGGACAGGGAACTACAACGAAAAACTGTTTTTT.

The chain joins TRBV20-1 to TRBJ2-7, with 9 bases lining up with TRBD2. CDR1 and CDR2 (germline): DFQATT, SNEGSKA (reference sequence). This CDR3 has 14 amino acids. Trimming cost V 3 bases and J 4 bases; bases outside gene matches: 7. CDR3 residues: CSASLPGLAYEQYF. CDR3 sequence (DNA): TGCAGTGCTAGTCTCCCGGGACTAGCTTACGAGCAGTACTTC.

V usage is TRBV7-9 and J usage is TRBJ1-5, with 7 bases aligning to TRBD1. CDR1 is SEHNR and CDR2 is FQNEAQ in the germline V gene (reference sequence). Losses at the gene ends were 5 bases for V and 5 bases for J; bases not matched to a gene: 9. This CDR3 region has 15 residues. The DNA of the CDR3 is TGTGCCAGCAGCGGCTGGGACAGTGAGGATCAGCCCCAGCATTTT. Residues: CASSGWDSEDQPQHF.

This chain uses TRBV11-3 with TRBJ2-4; weak D call: TRBD1 (6 bases). The V gene lost 5 bases and the J gene lost 1 base, with 9 bases spanning the gap. This CDR3 comprises 14 residues. Germline values: CDR1 SGHNT, CDR2 YENEEA. CDR3 region: CASSQDRAKNIQYF. As DNA, the CDR3 is TGTGCCAGCAGCCAAGACAGGGCCAAAAACATTCAGTACTTC.

The CDR3 protein is CASGRGRDTQYF. The CDR3 coding sequence is TGTGCCAGCGGACGGGGAAGAGATACCCAGTACTTC. This rearrangement joins TRBV6-5 to TRBJ2-5; possibly TRBD2 for D (5 bases). This CDR3 spans 12 amino acids. Germline V CDR1 and CDR2: MNHEY, SVGAGI. Trimming shortened V by 8 bases and J by 8 bases, and 15 bases separated the two germline ends.

The chain joins TRBV19 to TRBJ1-2; D perhaps matches TRBD1 (6 bases). Germline assignment: CDR1 LNHDA and CDR2 SQIVND (reference sequence). The CDR3 has 16 amino acids. V was trimmed by 1 base and J by 5 bases, leaving 17 bases between them. The CDR3 DNA is TGTGCCAGTAGTATAGTCCACCCAGGGGCGGCGTATGGCTACACCTTC. Translating it yields CASSIVHPGAAYGYTF. Using reference TRBV19 and TRBJ1-2 for the parts outside the CDR3, the full variable domain is DGGITQSPKYLFRKEGQNVTLSCEQNLNHDAMYWYRQDPGQGLRLIYYSQIVNDFQKGDIAEGYSVSREKKESFPLTVTSAQKNPTAFYLCASSIVHPGAAYGYTFGSGTRLTVV.

V gene TRBV28 combines with J gene TRBJ1-2; D not certain. This CDR3 region has 14 residues. CDR1 is MDHEN and CDR2 is SYDVKM in the germline V gene. The V gene lost 1 base and the J gene lost 0 bases, with 6 bases spanning the gap. CDR3 DNA: TGTGCCAGCAGTTTATTCAGAACTAACTATGGCTACACCTTC. It yields the protein CASSLFRTNYGYTF.

The chain uses TRBV5-4 and TRBJ2-2, with D tentatively TRBD1 (6 bases). CDR1 is SGHNT, CDR2 YYREEE, per germline (reference sequence). The germline V and J ends were trimmed by 2 bases and 5 bases, with 13 bases remaining between them. This CDR3 is 15 amino acids long. As DNA, the CDR3 is TGTGCCAGCAGCTTACAGGGAGTACGGACCGGGGAGCTGTTTTTT. As protein: CASSLQGVRTGELFF.

The V and J genes are TRBV29-1 and TRBJ1-2, with 8 bases lining up with TRBD1. This CDR3 region has 13 residues. CDR1 is SQVTM and CDR2 is ANQGSEA in the germline V gene. V lost 5 bases and J lost 4; bases outside the gene matches: 6. CDR3 amino acids: CSVPDRAPYGYTF. In DNA, the CDR3 is TGCAGCGTTCCGGACAGGGCCCCCTATGGCTACACCTTC.

V usage is TRBV7-9 and J usage is TRBJ1-6, with TRBD1 identical over 9 bases. This CDR3 is 16 amino acids long. Looked up from germline, CDR1 is SEHNR and CDR2 is FQNEAQ (reference sequence). With 2 bases clipped from V and 9 bases from J, the junction kept 8 bases outside the gene matches. DNA for the CDR3: TGTGCCAGCAGCTTATCAGCGGGACAGGGCGGTTCACCCCTCCACTTT. It encodes CASSLSAGQGGSPLHF.

The chain combines TRBV29-1 with TRBJ1-2; possibly TRBD1 for D (5 bases). V lost 7 bases to trimming and J lost 4 bases, with 10 bases between them. CDR1 is SQVTM and CDR2 is ANQGSEA in the germline V gene. The CDR3 is 11 amino acids. The DNA of the CDR3 is TGCAGCGGCACAGGTTCCTATGGCTACACCTTC. It is translated as CSGTGSYGYTF.

The chain recombines TRBV20-1 with TRBJ1-5; TRBD1 matches at 9 bases. J was trimmed by 6 bases and V by 3 bases; bases with no gene match: 6. Germline CDR1 and CDR2: DFQATT and SNEGSKA (reference sequence). This CDR3 is built from 14 residues. Here the CDR3 reads CSASQGDRVQPQHF. In nucleotides, the CDR3 is TGCAGTGCTAGTCAGGGGGACAGGGTTCAGCCCCAGCATTTT.

The chain combines TRBV6-4 with TRBJ2-1; 8 bases map to TRBD2. Unmatched junction bases numbered 16, after V lost 7 bases and J lost 5 bases. Germline-derived CDR1 and CDR2 are MRHNA and SNTAGT. The CDR3 length is 17 residues. This CDR3 reads CASTKTSVIVSDNEQFF. CDR3 bases: TGTGCCAGCACCAAGACTAGCGTGATTGTGAGCGACAATGAGCAGTTCTTC.

This clone has only one observation. The chain joins TRBV18 to TRBJ2-2, with D uncertain. CDR1 is KGHSH and CDR2 is LQKENI in the germline V gene. The CDR3 is 13 residues long. Trimming removed 5 bases from V and 6 bases from J, with 10 bases in between. Here the CDR3 reads CASSFTDSGELFF. CDR3 coding DNA: TGTGCCAGCTCATTTACTGACTCCGGGGAGCTGTTTTTT.

The rearrangement uses TRBV5-4 and TRBJ1-4, with 7 bases identical to TRBD1. CDR1 and CDR2 (germline): SGHNT, YYREEE (reference sequence). The CDR3 spans 14 residues. V lost 4 bases, J lost 3 bases, and 3 bases stayed unmatched. The CDR3 is CASSPDRSNEKLFF. The DNA of the CDR3 is TGTGCCAGCAGCCCGGACAGGTCTAATGAAAAACTGTTTTTT.

The J gene is TRBJ2-1, the V gene TRBV4-1, with 8 positions matching TRBD2. Germline-derived CDR1 and CDR2 are MGHRA and YSYEKL. V lost 3 bases, J lost 3 bases, and 4 bases stayed unmatched. The CDR3 is 15 amino acids. CDR3 nucleotide sequence: TGCGCCAGCAGCCAGGGGGCGGGGGGCTACAATGAGCAGTTCTTC. Residues: CASSQGAGGYNEQFF.

The chain carries TRBV3-1 (or the pseudogene TRBV3-2) and TRBJ2-2; 9 bases are shared with TRBD1. This CDR3 comprises 17 residues. Germline V gene sequence: CDR1 LGHDT, CDR2 YNNKEL (reference sequence). V was pared by 1 base and J by 5 bases, with 8 bases of the junction left unmatched. The CDR3 spells CASSQGLTGGRTGELFF. The DNA of the CDR3 is TGTGCCAGCAGCCAAGGGCTCACAGGGGGCCGGACCGGGGAGCTGTTTTTT.

The V gene is TRBV5-1, the J gene TRBJ2-1; 9 nucleotides line up with TRBD1. The V segment lost 3 bases and the J segment 6 bases; nucleotides outside the gene matches: 7. The CDR3 has 15 residues. Germline V CDR1 and CDR2: SGHRS, YFSETQ. The CDR3 loop reads CASSWGQGAGNEQFF. The CDR3 DNA follows: TGCGCCAGCAGCTGGGGACAGGGAGCGGGCAATGAGCAGTTCTTC. Full variable domain (remainder filled in from reference TRBV5-1 and TRBJ2-1): KAGVTQTPRYLIKTRGQQVTLSCSPISGHRSVSWYQQTPGQGLQFLFEYFSETQRNKGNFPGRFSGRQFSNSRSEMNVSTLELGDSALYLCASSWGQGAGNEQFFGPGTRLTVL.

This clone was counted a few times. This chain joins TRBV2 and TRBJ2-7; 7 bases agree with TRBD2. V was pared by 8 bases and J by 10 bases, with 26 bases of the junction left unmatched. The CDR3 is made up of 17 amino acids. Germline lookup yields CDR1 SNHLY and CDR2 FYNNEI. CDR3 nucleotide sequence: TGTGCCAGCGAGGGCAGAATAGCGGGTTATAACCCCCGCGACCAGTACTTC. Protein sequence: CASEGRIAGYNPRDQYF.

V gene TRBV5-1 combines with J gene TRBJ1-2, with 7 nucleotides matching TRBD1. This CDR3 has 16 amino acids. Germline V CDR1 and CDR2: SGHRS, YFSETQ. V was pared by 0 bases and J by 6 bases, with 11 bases of the junction left unmatched. In nucleotides, the CDR3 is TGCGCCAGCAGCTTGGCCGCAGCAGGGGGTCTCGATGGCTACACCTTC. Translation: CASSLAAAGGLDGYTF.

The chain combines TRBV11-2 with TRBJ1-4, with TRBD1 matching 10 bases. The CDR3 runs 15 residues. Germline CDR1 SGHAT, CDR2 FQNNGV. V lost 5 bases and J lost 8; bases outside the gene matches: 8. The DNA for the CDR3 is TGTGCCAGCAGCGGGCGGACAGGGGGTGTAGAAAAACTGTTTTTT. Its translation: CASSGRTGGVEKLFF.

The chain recombines TRBV4-2 with TRBJ1-5; D is unclear. V was clipped by 1 base and J by 4 bases, with 2 bases between them. Germline assignment: CDR1 LGHNA and CDR2 YNFKEQ. CDR3 length: 12 amino acids. The CDR3 DNA reads TGTGCCAGCAGCCAAGTAAATCAGCCCCAGCATTTT. Amino acids: CASSQVNQPQHF.